This entry features one T cell receptor beta chain sequence. The repertoire was sequenced with immunoSEQ multiplex PCR; TCRdb's copy has only in-frame clones and lacks some. The sample lists 150,000 to 170,000 clones; roughly 80% were seen once. The sample originates from a study of blood T cell repertoires in COVID-19. Study in general: Sites across the United States, Italy and Spain contributed samples from acute and convalescent COVID-19. T cells, B-cell-depleted T cells, or PBMCs supplied cDNA or gDNA.

Material for sequencing was peripheral blood. The TCR comes from a woman in her sixties with acute or convalescent COVID-19.

This CDR3 reads CASSPGQADYGYTF. The CDR3 nucleotides read TGTGCCAGCTCACCGGGACAGGCCGACTATGGCTACACCTTC. The chain links TRBV18 to TRBJ1-2; 8 bases align to TRBD1. Germline CDR1 and CDR2: KGHSH and LQKENI. The J segment lost 3 bases and the V segment lost 3 bases, leaving 3 bases of the junction unmatched. This CDR3 is built from 14 residues.